The table lists the clone carrying this T cell receptor beta chain with many counts. These data originate in a study of T cells in Graves' hyperthyroidism and ophthalmopathy. Diagnosis rested on symptoms, serum thyroxine and TRAb, thyroid ultrasound, and orbital computed tomography. The TCR beta CDR3 regions underwent amplification using RNA transcripts as the source. With the HTBI primer set, the TCR CDR3 went through a first round of RT-PCR. One entry per CDR3 protein, called by TCRdb with MiXCR from the multiplex PCR reads. Counted here are about 200,000 distinct CDR3 sequences, roughly 15% occurring once; the ten biggest clones make up roughly 50%. This CDR3 spans 15 amino acids. V lost 2 bases, J lost 3 bases, and 3 bases stayed unmatched.

The chain couples TRBV12-3 or TRBV12-4 to TRBJ2-7; 11 nucleotides line up with TRBD2. The sequence was obtained from a man in his fifties or sixties with Graves' hyperthyroidism. The specimen was blood. CDR3 in amino acids: CASSLSTSGSYEQYF. The DNA for the CDR3 is TGTGCCAGCAGTTTAAGTACTAGCGGGAGCTACGAGCAGTACTTC.